A selection of T cell receptor beta chains follows, all from one sample in a study of T cell responses to AZD1222 COVID-19 vaccine. Clones were sequenced by immunoSEQ multiplex PCR, and TCRdb holds only the in-frame ones, with some missing. The sample shows about 60,000 clones, around 85% of them seen only once. The material was peripheral blood, obtained on day 0 of AZD1222 vaccination. Receptors were obtained from an adult in good health. Both conserved end residues are trimmed from each CDR3.

j_call v_call cdr3_aa
TRBJ2-1 TRBV2 ASTGQVNNEQF
TRBJ2-7 TRBV5-5 ASSPRALSTYEQY
TRBJ1-3 TRBV3-1/TRBV3-2 ASSHWTASGNTIY
TRBJ2-1 TRBV5-1 ASSLEVSSYNEQF
TRBJ2-7 TRBV19 ASSPGTGLDEQY
TRBJ1-5 TRBV28 ASSLEDQPQH
TRBJ1-1 TRBV19 ASSIGQQNTEAF
TRBJ2-3 TRBV6-5 ASREGDTQY
TRBJ1-4 TRBV5-5 ASSLDQGPSFV
TRBJ2-1 TRBV19 ASSIGLNSYNEQF
TRBJ2-7 TRBV29-1 SATDRGGLYEQY
TRBJ2-1 TRBV2 ASSGSRLFYNEQF
TRBJ2-2 TRBV6-4 ASSVQGEGTGELF
TRBJ2-5 TRBV9 ASSALGRETQY
TRBJ2-5 TRBV2 ASSGEASGTKTQY
TRBJ1-2 TRBV19 ASNPGRGGYT
TRBJ1-1 TRBV18 ASSPVQSNTEAF
TRBJ1-1 TRBV14 ASSQFQGSTEAF
TRBJ1-4 TRBV5-1 ASSLAGTAGEKLF
TRBJ1-2 TRBV28 ASSLGDYGYT
TRBJ1-2 TRBV24-1 ATSDLSWEGYT
TRBJ2-2 TRBV18 ASSLGPANTGELF
TRBJ2-7 TRBV11-2 ASSLGTGGEQY
TRBJ2-3 TRBV5-1 ASSPGTSGDTQY
TRBJ2-7 TRBV12-3/TRBV12-4 ASSNRGREQY
TRBJ1-5 TRBV19 ASSQEGFGNQPQH
TRBJ2-1 TRBV7-7 ASSLGIGGSSYNEQF
TRBJ2-2 TRBV5-1 ASSWQGGTGELF
TRBJ1-3 TRBV3-1/TRBV3-2 ASSQGQGASGNTIY
TRBJ1-2 TRBV6-5 ASSYSRDRGDGYT
TRBJ2-7 TRBV4-1 ASSQDSWTGGTINYEQY
TRBJ1-1 TRBV7-3 ASSLIGGNTEAF
TRBJ2-2 TRBV6-5 ASSPLQENTGELF
TRBJ2-7 TRBV19 ASSISTSGTSYEQY
TRBJ2-6 TRBV3-1/TRBV3-2 ASGLTGANVLT
TRBJ2-7 TRBV7-9 ASSSGATVRTEQY
TRBJ2-6 TRBV6-2/TRBV6-3 ASSDTVDVLT
TRBJ1-1 TRBV5-1 ASSLTQSPEAF
TRBJ1-2 TRBV28 REKGQAVYGYT
TRBJ2-1 TRBV2 AKRTGANEQF
TRBJ1-5 TRBV12-5 ASPDGGYPGNQPQH
TRBJ1-1 TRBV3-1/TRBV3-2 ASSFRDRNTEAF
TRBJ2-1 TRBV18 ASSPPTQGMNEQF
TRBJ2-7 TRBV27 ASSLGTGGLNEQY
TRBJ2-1 TRBV7-9 ASSRWVAEGNEQF
TRBJ2-6 TRBV3-1/TRBV3-2 ASSYSRVGSAGANVLT
TRBJ2-1 TRBV5-1 ASSFSAGLYNEQF
TRBJ2-1 TRBV19 ASSIGKREGPSYNEQF
TRBJ2-2 TRBV6-5 ASSPTGVEVGELF
TRBJ2-1 TRBV2 ASSGPHGDYNEQF
TRBJ2-7 TRBV7-4 ASRVGGRRPYEQY
TRBJ2-3 TRBV7-8 ASSRDPHSDTQY
TRBJ2-7 TRBV7-9 ASSSNLDEQY